What follows are 25 T cell receptor beta chains derived from one specimen sequenced in a study of CD8+ T cells in alopecia areata. Regarding treatment: oral pan-JAK inhibitor, 5-10 mg twice daily. Investigators isolated RNA and reverse transcribed it into cDNA to act as the sequencing template. Profiling relied on immunoSEQ multiplex PCR, and the TCRdb table lists in-frame clones only, not all of them. The repertoire holds 200,000 or so clones, with around two fifths as singletons. The material was CD4+ T cells sorted from blood, obtained between weeks 36 and 40, from a patient treated with tofacitinib. The receptors originated from a human donor with alopecia areata.

J is TRBJ2-7 and V is TRBV20-1; D may be TRBD2 (6 bases). The V end lost 7 bases, the J end lost 5 bases, and 12 bases lay between the germline ends. Germline CDR1 DFQATT, CDR2 SNEGSKA (reference sequence). CDR3 size: 11 residues. The CDR3 DNA reads TGCAGTGGTAGGGGACTTAACGAGCAGTACTTC. Its translation: CSGRGLNEQYF.

The chain recombines TRBV28 with TRBJ2-2; D not certain. The CDR3 is 12 residues long. Trimming took off 4 bases at V and 3 bases at J, with 3 bases between the two ends. CDR1 and CDR2 from the germline V gene are MDHEN and SYDVKM. In nucleotides, the CDR3 is TGTGCCAGCAGTTGGTACACCGGGGAGCTGTTTTTT. Amino acids: CASSWYTGELFF.

The chain combines TRBV30 with TRBJ1-1, with a tentative D call TRBD1 (6 bases). Germline-derived CDR1 and CDR2 are GTSNPN and SVGIG (reference sequence). Trimming pared 5 bases from V and 1 base from J, leaving 14 bases between. The CDR3 spans 14 residues. The CDR3 DNA sequence: TGTGCCTGGGCCTACGGCAGGGGGAACACTGAAGCTTTCTTT. Amino acid sequence: CAWAYGRGNTEAFF.

The genes are TRBV30 and TRBJ2-1; 8 nucleotides line up with TRBD2. The CDR3 length is 14 residues. The V segment lost 2 bases and the J segment 3 bases; nucleotides outside the gene matches: 3. Per the germline V gene, CDR1 is GTSNPN and CDR2 is SVGIG (reference sequence). In nucleotides, the CDR3 is TGTGCCTGGAGTCTCGGGACTAGCTACAATGAGCAGTTCTTC. Its protein product is CAWSLGTSYNEQFF.

A few counts support this clone. V is TRBV28 and J is TRBJ2-5; D remains unclear. V was trimmed by 5 bases and J by 2 bases, leaving 15 bases between them. The CDR3 length is 15 residues. Per the germline V gene, CDR1 is MDHEN and CDR2 is SYDVKM. The CDR3 protein is CASSRPLTRQETQYF. The CDR3 coding sequence is TGTGCCAGCAGTAGGCCGTTGACTCGACAAGAGACCCAGTACTTC.

Concerning this clone: Given a much more abundant clone one base away, this may be a read error. At the DNA level, this CDR3 is encoded by other sequences in the same sample as well. V gene TRBV14 combines with J gene TRBJ1-2; D gene uncertain. Trimming cost V 3 bases and J 0 bases, with 5 bases left between them. The CDR3 covers 13 residues. Germline lookup yields CDR1 SGHDN and CDR2 FVKESK. The CDR3 DNA reads TGTGCCAGCAGCCAGAGGGCTAACTATGGCTACACCTTC. This sequence encodes CASSQRANYGYTF.

V gene TRBV4-2 combines with J gene TRBJ2-1, with TRBD2 matching 10 bases. In germline, CDR1 is LGHNA, CDR2 YNFKEQ. With V trimmed by 4 bases and J by 7 bases, 4 bases remained unmatched. The CDR3 sequence is 14 residues long. The CDR3 sequence: CASSPGLAANEQFF. CDR3 DNA: TGTGCCAGCAGCCCCGGACTAGCGGCGAATGAGCAGTTCTTC.

This clone has a handful of counts. The rearrangement links TRBV27 to TRBJ2-5; D perhaps matches TRBD2 (6 bases). CDR1 and CDR2 from the germline V gene are MNHEY and SMNVEV (reference sequence). The CDR3 is 13 amino acids. Trimming stripped 3 bases from V and 5 bases from J, with 10 bases between. The CDR3, as DNA: TGTGCCAGCAGTTTGTACGCGGGGGAGACCCAGTACTTC. Translating gives CASSLYAGETQYF.

This clone was detected a few times. The chain has TRBV21-1 and TRBJ2-7; the DNA was not used to check the table's D call, TRBD2. TRBV21-1 is a recognized pseudogene. This CDR3 region has 11 residues. CDR3 residues: CASSPEVEQYF. The CDR3 DNA follows: TGTGCCAGCAGCCCCGAGGTAGAGCAGTACTTC.

This clone has a single count. The J gene is TRBJ2-2, the V gene TRBV6-1, with D possibly being TRBD1 (6 bases). Trimming cost V 2 bases and J 0 bases, with 16 bases left between them. Germline CDR1 and CDR2: MNHNS and SASEGT. The CDR3 runs 18 residues. DNA of the CDR3: TGTGCCAGCAGTGAAAAAGGAGACAGGATCACGAACACCGGGGAGCTGTTTTTT. This translates into CASSEKGDRITNTGELFF.

The sample holds a few counts of this clone. V usage is TRBV7-9 and J usage is TRBJ1-1; D is unresolved. CDR1 and CDR2 (germline): SEHNR, FQNEAQ (reference sequence). V was pared by 1 base and J by 5 bases, with 11 bases between. CDR3 length: 14 residues. The DNA of the CDR3 is TGTGCCAGCAGCTTAGAGGCAGAGGGTACTGAAGCTTTCTTT. Protein product: CASSLEAEGTEAFF. The variable domain in full, completed from reference TRBV7-9 and TRBJ1-1, reads DTGVSQNPRHKITKRGQNVTFRCDPISEHNRLYWYRQTLGQGPEFLTYFQNEAQLEKSRLLSDRFSAERPKGSFSTLEIQRTEQGDSAMYLCASSLEAEGTEAFFGQGTRLTVV.

This clone was counted a single time. This rearrangement joins TRBV6-5 to TRBJ2-4, with 9 bases aligning to TRBD1. This CDR3 region has 15 residues. Germline values: CDR1 MNHEY, CDR2 SVGAGI. V lost 2 bases, J lost 6 bases, and 5 bases stayed unmatched. The CDR3 spells CASSYGTGRGNIQYF. The CDR3, as DNA: TGTGCCAGCAGTTACGGGACAGGGAGGGGAAACATTCAGTACTTC.

The rearrangement joins TRBV6-1 to TRBJ2-1, with TRBD2 identical over 10 bases. CDR3 size: 14 residues. Germline trimming cut 4 bases from V and 9 bases from J; bases unmatched to any gene: 6. The V gene's germline CDR1 is MNHNS and CDR2 SASEGT. This chain's CDR3 is CASSGRLAGVEQFF. For the CDR3, the DNA is TGTGCCAGCAGTGGTCGGCTAGCGGGAGTTGAGCAGTTCTTC.

This rearrangement joins TRBV30 to TRBJ2-7; no clear D gene. The CDR3 is made up of 11 amino acids. Between the trimmed V and J ends, which lost 2 bases and 3 bases, there was a span of 5 bases. CDR1 is GTSNPN, CDR2 SVGIG, per germline (reference sequence). The CDR3 here is CAWSQYYEQYF. In DNA form, the CDR3 reads TGTGCCTGGAGTCAGTACTACGAGCAGTACTTC.

This rearrangement joins TRBV4-3 to TRBJ2-7; a possible D gene is TRBD2 (6 bases). The CDR3 loop spans 13 amino acids. V lost 3 bases and J 6 bases, leaving 12 bases between the germline ends. Germline CDR1 and CDR2: LGHNA and YSLEER. CDR3 bases: TGCGCCAGCAGCCACGACCCGGAGGGCGAGCAGTACTTC. Amino acids: CASSHDPEGEQYF.

This clone showed up just a few times. The chain uses TRBV29-1 and TRBJ2-5; TRBD1 matches 10 bases. Germline-derived CDR1 and CDR2 are SQVTM and ANQGSEA. The CDR3 is made up of 15 amino acids. Losses at the gene ends were 0 bases for V and 4 bases for J; bases not matched to a gene: 5. In DNA form, the CDR3 reads TGCAGCGTTGAAGATCCCCGGACAGGGGGAGAGACCCAGTACTTC. It translates to CSVEDPRTGGETQYF.

The CDR3 sequence is CASSSGPEVIQYF. CDR3 in DNA: TGCGCCAGCAGCTCTGGACCCGAGGTTATTCAGTACTTC. The chain links TRBV5-1 to TRBJ2-4, with D uncertain. CDR1 is SGHRS and CDR2 is YFSETQ in the germline V gene. The CDR3 consists of 13 residues. With 3 bases removed from V and 10 bases from J, the gap between germline ends came to 14 bases.

This clone was counted between two and nine times. The CDR3 reads CSVLGLAGSQYEQYF. CDR3 bases: TGCAGCGTTCTCGGGCTAGCGGGGTCTCAGTACGAGCAGTACTTC. V usage is TRBV29-1 and J usage is TRBJ2-7; 9 bases align to TRBD2. The CDR3 extends over 15 amino acids. Trimming at V came to 5 bases and at J to 4 bases, leaving 12 bases not matched to a gene. CDR1 and CDR2 from the germline V gene are SQVTM and ANQGSEA.

This clone appeared a few times. The V gene is TRBV7-9, the J gene TRBJ2-1; 14 positions agree with TRBD2. The ends lost 6 bases at V and 10 bases at J; junction bases unmatched: 8. CDR3 length equals 15 residues. CDR1 and CDR2 (germline): SEHNR, FQNEAQ (reference sequence). CDR3: CASSPGTSGSGEQFF. The CDR3 bases are TGTGCCAGCAGTCCCGGGACTAGCGGGAGTGGGGAGCAGTTCTTC.

The chain links TRBV6-5 to TRBJ2-6; TRBD2 might be the D (6 bases). The CDR3 is 16 amino acids. Trimming removed 3 bases from V and 4 bases from J, with 13 bases in between. Germline CDR1 reads MNHEY; CDR2 reads SVGAGI. CDR3 residues: CASSYWGDVGANVLTF. As DNA, the CDR3 is TGTGCCAGCAGTTATTGGGGGGACGTGGGGGCCAACGTCCTGACTTTC.

The V gene is TRBV29-1, the J gene TRBJ1-2; D not certain. CDR3 length: 14 amino acids. Germline CDR1 and CDR2: SQVTM and ANQGSEA. With 1 base removed from V and 4 bases from J, the gap between germline ends came to 13 bases. The CDR3 DNA reads TGCAGCGTTGAAGCCGGTATGGATTCCTATGGCTACACCTTC. This translates into CSVEAGMDSYGYTF.

V gene TRBV29-1 combines with J gene TRBJ2-3; 9 bases are shared with TRBD2. Germline V lookup: CDR1 SQVTM, CDR2 ANQGSEA. The CDR3 is 15 amino acids. Trimming at V came to 4 bases and at J to 2 bases, leaving 7 bases not matched to a gene. The CDR3 DNA reads TGCAGCGTTGTCCCCGCTAGCGGGATCACAGATACGCAGTATTTT. This codes for CSVVPASGITDTQYF.

The gene calls are TRBV9 and TRBJ2-6; 7 bases are a match to TRBD1. This CDR3 spans 19 amino acids. From germline, CDR1 is SGDLS and CDR2 YYNGEE. V dropped 7 bases and J dropped 0; count of bases not matched to a gene: 16. This chain's CDR3 is CASLYRDRDLSSGANVLTF. The CDR3 nucleotides read TGTGCCAGCTTATACCGGGACAGAGACCTTAGCTCTGGGGCCAACGTCCTGACTTTC.

The V call is TRBV18, the J call TRBJ1-1; no clear D. The germline CDR1 and CDR2 sequences are KGHSH and LQKENI. V lost 0 bases, J lost 5 bases, and 13 bases lay in between. This CDR3 comprises 15 residues. The CDR3 nucleotides read TGTGCCAGCTCACCACCGAGGGAGGGAAAAACTGAAGCTTTCTTT. Translation: CASSPPREGKTEAFF.

A note on this clone: Other DNA sequences of this sample code for an identical CDR3. The rearrangement joins TRBV5-1 to TRBJ2-1; possibly TRBD2 for D (6 bases). V lost 4 bases to trimming and J lost 1 base, with 6 bases between them. The V gene's germline CDR1 is SGHRS and CDR2 YFSETQ. There are 13 residues in the CDR3. The CDR3 sequence is CASSGGSYNEQFF. Written as DNA, the CDR3 is TGCGCCAGCAGCGGAGGGTCCTACAATGAGCAGTTCTTC.